The T cell receptor beta chain described here comes from a study of T-cell reconstitution after alpha-beta-depleted transplantation in children. This clonotype appeared many times. Its antigen is currently unknown. Study-wide results and limits: Expanded graft clones, several hundred of them, were reportedly the source of alpha-beta T cells about two months after transplant.

Unique molecular identifiers were used in preparing the TCRbeta library. Via MiXCR, TCRdb re-called the PCR reads, giving one row per CDR3 protein. Among 73,000 or so distinct CDR3 sequences, around 4.7% were seen once, and the ten largest hold 18%. The CDR3 has 17 amino acids. Germline loops: CDR1 SGHAT, CDR2 FQNNGV. Trimming took 5 bases from V and 0 from J; bases not matched to a gene: 12. Source: PBMCs, mostly from graft donor cells, taken 180 days after TCRalphabeta/CD19-depleted stem cell transplant. The clonotype was recovered from a boy younger than two who had a stem cell transplant for acute myeloid leukemia, so the T cells may come from the graft donor. This rearrangement joins TRBV11-2 to TRBJ1-1, with TRBD1 matching over 7 bases. CDR3 protein: CASSPRTGQGVNTEAFF. The CDR3 nucleotides are TGTGCCAGCAGCCCCAGGACAGGCCAAGGGGTGAACACTGAAGCTTTCTTT.